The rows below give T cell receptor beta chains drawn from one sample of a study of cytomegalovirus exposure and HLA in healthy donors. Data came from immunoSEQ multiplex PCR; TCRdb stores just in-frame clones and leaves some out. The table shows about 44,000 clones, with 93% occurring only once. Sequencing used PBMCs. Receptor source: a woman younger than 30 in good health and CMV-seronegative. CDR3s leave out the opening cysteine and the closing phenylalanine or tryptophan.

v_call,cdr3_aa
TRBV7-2,ASSLASKNTEAF
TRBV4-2,ASSQADRDNYEQY
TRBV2,ASSEKEARAKNIQY
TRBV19,ASSIFRNEQF
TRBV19,ASKSGGPYTEAF
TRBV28,ASADSNTEAF
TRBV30,ACTSPSATYNEQF
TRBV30,AWSVWVAGVVYEQY
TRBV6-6,AVQESSSTDTQY
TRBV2,ASSIRDSDGYT
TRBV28,ASSPETELNQPQH
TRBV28,ASSFPFSYEQY
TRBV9,ASSVEPSSYNEQF
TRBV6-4,ASIQGSCNQPQH
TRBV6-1,ASDPGTATQETQY
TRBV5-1,ASSLAGGQAEKLF
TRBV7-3,ASSVSAATYNEQF